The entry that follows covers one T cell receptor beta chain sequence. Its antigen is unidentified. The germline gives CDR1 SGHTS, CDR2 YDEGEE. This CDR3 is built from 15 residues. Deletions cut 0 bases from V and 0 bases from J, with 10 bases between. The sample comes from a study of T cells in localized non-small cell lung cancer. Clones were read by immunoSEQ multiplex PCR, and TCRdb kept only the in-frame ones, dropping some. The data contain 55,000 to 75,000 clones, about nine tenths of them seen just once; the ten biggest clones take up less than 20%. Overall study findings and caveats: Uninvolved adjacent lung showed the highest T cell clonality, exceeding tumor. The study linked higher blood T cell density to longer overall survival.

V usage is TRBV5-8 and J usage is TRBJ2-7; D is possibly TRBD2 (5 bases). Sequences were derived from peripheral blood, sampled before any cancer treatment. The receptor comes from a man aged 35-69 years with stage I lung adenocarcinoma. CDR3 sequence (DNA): TGTGCCAGCAGCTTGGTTGGAGCGGTCTCCTACGAGCAGTACTTC. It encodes CASSLVGAVSYEQYF.